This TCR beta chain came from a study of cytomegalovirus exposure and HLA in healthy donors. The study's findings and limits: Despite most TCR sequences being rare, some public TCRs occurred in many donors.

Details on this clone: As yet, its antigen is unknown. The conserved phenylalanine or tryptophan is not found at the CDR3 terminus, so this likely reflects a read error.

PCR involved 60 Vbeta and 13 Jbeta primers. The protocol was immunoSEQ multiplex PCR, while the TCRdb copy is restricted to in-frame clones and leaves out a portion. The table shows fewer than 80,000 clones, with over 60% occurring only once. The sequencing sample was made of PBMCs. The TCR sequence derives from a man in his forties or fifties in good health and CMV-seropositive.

The CDR3 DNA reads TGTGCCAGCAGCCAAGGACAGGGCGAGAACACTGAAGCTTTCGTT. Its protein product is CASSQGQGENTEAFV. This sequence joins TRBV11-2 and TRBJ1-1, with 8 bases identical to TRBD1. CDR3 size: 15 residues. The germline V gene has CDR1 SGHAT and CDR2 FQNNGV. Trimming removed 5 bases from V and 1 base from J; junction bases left unmatched: 6.